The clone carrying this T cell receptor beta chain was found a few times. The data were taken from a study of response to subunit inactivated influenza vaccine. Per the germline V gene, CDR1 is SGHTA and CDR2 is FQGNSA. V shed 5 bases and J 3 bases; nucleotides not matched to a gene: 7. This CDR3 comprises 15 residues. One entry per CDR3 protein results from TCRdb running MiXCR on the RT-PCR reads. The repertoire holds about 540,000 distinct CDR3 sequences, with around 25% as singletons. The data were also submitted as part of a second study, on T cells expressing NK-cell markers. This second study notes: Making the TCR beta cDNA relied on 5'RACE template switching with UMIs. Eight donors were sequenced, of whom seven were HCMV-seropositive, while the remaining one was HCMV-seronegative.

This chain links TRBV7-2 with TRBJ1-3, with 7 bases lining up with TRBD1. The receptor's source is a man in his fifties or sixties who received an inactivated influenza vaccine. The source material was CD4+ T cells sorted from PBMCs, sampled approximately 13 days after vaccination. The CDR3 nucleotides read TGTGCCAGCAGCCAAGGGACAGTGAATGGAAACACCATATATTTT. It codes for CASSQGTVNGNTIYF.